The 12 T cell receptor beta chains presented below share a single source sample, sequenced in a study of T cells after posttransplantation cyclophosphamide. Busulfan-fludarabine conditioning, marrow transplant, and cyclophosphamide on days +3 and +4 were administered. TCRdb's copy holds only in-frame clones and misses some; the assay was immunoSEQ multiplex PCR. This table holds about 22,000 clones, roughly nine tenths found once. Sequences were derived from PBMCs, sampled after allogeneic stem cell transplant with posttransplant cyclophosphamide. The receptors stem from a female patient aged 25-40 years who received an allogeneic stem cell transplant from an unrelated donor, was CMV-positive, and had no GVHD. Part of the T cell pool may stem from the graft donor.

This clone was seen a single time. This chain connects TRBV4-3 to TRBJ2-2; the D gene is possibly TRBD2 (6 bases). The ends were cut back, 1 base at V and 11 bases at J, with 17 bases in the middle. The CDR3 consists of 15 residues. The germline gives CDR1 LGHNA, CDR2 YSLEER. This chain's CDR3 is CASSQAPGEVVELFF. The CDR3 bases are TGCGCCAGCAGCCAAGCCCCGGGGGAGGTCGTCGAGCTGTTTTTT.

The sample holds one count of this clone. This CDR3 reads CASSPQGLSNQPQHF. CDR3 nucleotide sequence: TGTGCCAGCAGCCCACAGGGCCTTAGCAATCAGCCCCAGCATTTT. The rearrangement uses TRBV6-5 and TRBJ1-5; tentatively, D is TRBD1 (6 bases). Germline V gene lookup returns CDR1 MNHEY and CDR2 SVGAGI. The length of the CDR3 is 15 residues. Trimming took off 6 bases at V and 0 bases at J, with 12 bases between the two ends.

The V call is TRBV11-2, the J call TRBJ1-2; a weak D match, TRBD1 (6 bases). There are 16 residues in the CDR3. Trimming stripped 4 bases from V and 4 bases from J, with 19 bases between. From germline, CDR1 is SGHAT and CDR2 FQNNGV. As DNA, the CDR3 is TGTGCCAGCAGCTCAAACCTCAGGGGCTCCCCCTATGGCTACACCTTC. Translating gives CASSSNLRGSPYGYTF.

This sequence joins TRBV30 and TRBJ1-1, with D perhaps matching TRBD1 (5 bases). This CDR3 contains 14 residues. Per germline, CDR1 GTSNPN and CDR2 SVGIG (reference sequence). V lost 3 bases, J lost 4 bases, and 15 bases lay in between. The CDR3 is CAWRTRGHFTEAFF. DNA of the CDR3: TGTGCCTGGAGGACACGAGGACACTTCACTGAAGCTTTCTTT. The full variable domain, with the rest looked up from reference TRBV30 and TRBJ1-1, is SQTIHQWPATLVQPVGSPLSLECTVEGTSNPNLYWYRQAAGRGLQLLFYSVGIGQISSEVPQNLSASRPQDRQFILSSKKLLLSDSGFYLCAWRTRGHFTEAFFGQGTRLTVV.

The chain recombines TRBV5-1 with TRBJ1-2; no clear D. The CDR3 is 12 amino acids. V was clipped by 0 bases and J by 8 bases, with 8 bases between them. Germline V gene data show CDR1 as SGHRS and CDR2 as YFSETQ. CDR3 sequence (DNA): TGCGCCAGCAGCTTGGCAGGAGGCGGCTACACCTTC. Translation gives CASSLAGGGYTF.

This CDR3 reads CASSQRDLQETQYF. CDR3 bases: TGTGCCAGCTCACAACGGGACTTGCAAGAGACCCAGTACTTC. The rearrangement uses TRBV11-3 and TRBJ2-5; D might be TRBD2 (6 bases). This CDR3 is 14 amino acids long. Germline V gives CDR1 SGHNT, CDR2 YENEEA. V was clipped by 8 bases and J by 2 bases, with 15 bases between them. The full variable domain, rest sourced from reference TRBV11-3 and TRBJ2-5, is EAGVVQSPRYKIIEKKQPVAFWCNPISGHNTLYWYLQNLGQGPELLIRYENEEAVDDSQLPKDRFSAERLKGVDSTLKIQPAELGDSAVYLCASSQRDLQETQYFGPGTRLLVL.

This chain joins TRBV5-6 and TRBJ2-7, with 12 bases aligning to TRBD2. This CDR3 contains 17 residues. Per the germline V gene, CDR1 is SGHDT and CDR2 is YYEEEE. Trimming removed 1 base from V and 2 bases from J; junction bases left unmatched: 7. CDR3: CASSLSVGTSGPYEQYF. The CDR3 DNA sequence: TGTGCCAGCAGCTTGTCGGTGGGGACTAGCGGGCCCTACGAGCAGTACTTC.

The chain has TRBV9 and TRBJ1-3, with unresolved D. The CDR3 covers 11 residues. With 5 bases removed from V and 4 bases from J, the gap between germline ends came to 4 bases. CDR1 SGDLS and CDR2 YYNGEE come from the germline V gene. This CDR3 reads CASRGGNTIYF. CDR3 sequence (DNA): TGTGCCAGCAGGGGCGGAAACACCATATATTTT.

V gene TRBV12-5 combines with J gene TRBJ2-7, with D possibly matching TRBD2 (6 bases). This CDR3 has 14 residues. Per the germline V gene, CDR1 is LGHNT and CDR2 is FRNRAP. V shed 3 bases and J shed 2 bases, with 11 bases lying between them. CDR3 loop: CASGFGRGAYEQYF. Written as DNA, the CDR3 is TGTGCTAGTGGTTTTGGGCGGGGCGCCTACGAGCAGTACTTC.

The chain couples TRBV6-5 to TRBJ2-2; the match to TRBD1 covers 8 bases. The CDR3 totals 15 residues. From germline, CDR1 is MNHEY and CDR2 SVGAGI. The V gene end was trimmed by 9 bases and the J gene end by 6 bases; junction bases not matched to a gene: 12. CDR3 coding DNA: TGTGCCAGTGGGATCACAGGGGGTGGGGCCGGGGAGCTGTTTTTT. Protein product: CASGITGGGAGELFF.

V is TRBV4-3 and J is TRBJ1-1, with D possibly being TRBD1 (5 bases). Trimming removed 2 bases at V and 4 bases at J, with 14 bases between. The CDR3 length is 15 residues. CDR1 and CDR2 from the germline V gene are LGHNA and YSLEER. In nucleotides, the CDR3 is TGCGCCAGCAGCCAACGGACAACCCAGGTCACTGAAGCTTTCTTT. It codes for CASSQRTTQVTEAFF.

This chain connects TRBV7-9 to TRBJ1-4, with D perhaps TRBD1 (6 bases). V lost 5 bases to trimming and J lost 10 bases, with 26 bases between them. Germline assignment: CDR1 SEHNR and CDR2 FQNEAQ (reference sequence). This CDR3 is 17 amino acids long. Here the CDR3 reads CASSLGRIGQGSGKLFF. The CDR3 nucleotides are TGTGCCAGCAGCCTCGGTCGCATCGGGCAGGGGAGTGGAAAACTGTTTTTT.